Following are 20 T cell receptor beta chains from one sample sequenced in a study of patients and donors after allogeneic stem cell transplantation. One entry per CDR3 protein results from TCRdb running MiXCR on the RT-PCR reads. The profile shows hundreds of thousands of distinct CDR3 sequences, around 16% of them singletons. Sample: blood, either unsorted or a sorted T cell fraction (not recorded which). Every receptor here comes from a human donor who was either an allogeneic HSCT recipient or a stem cell or donor lymphocyte infusion donor (not recorded which). It is not recorded whose cells these are; they may come from a transplant donor.

The CDR3: CATSSYASGGFYEQYF. The CDR3 bases are TGTGCCACCAGCAGTTACGCTAGCGGGGGGTTTTACGAGCAGTACTTC. The chain recombines TRBV15 with TRBJ2-7, with 11 bases lining up with TRBD2. With 3 bases clipped from V and 4 bases from J, the junction kept 8 bases outside the gene matches. Looked up from germline, CDR1 is LNHNV and CDR2 is YYDKDF (reference sequence). CDR3 size: 16 residues.

The table lists this clonotype with a few counts. V usage is TRBV4-1 and J usage is TRBJ2-1; 12 nucleotides line up with TRBD2. Per the germline V gene, CDR1 is MGHRA and CDR2 is YSYEKL. Trimming cost V 2 bases and J 5 bases; bases outside gene matches: 4. The CDR3 spans 16 residues. The CDR3 reads CASSQPLAGGNNEQFF. The CDR3 region has the DNA TGCGCCAGCAGCCAACCCCTAGCGGGGGGGAACAATGAGCAGTTCTTC.

This clonotype was picked up one time. The chain recombines TRBV20-1 with TRBJ2-1; D may be TRBD2 (5 bases). Germline values: CDR1 DFQATT, CDR2 SNEGSKA (reference sequence). V lost 3 bases and J lost 3, with 12 bases in between. This CDR3 has 14 residues. The DNA of the CDR3 is TGCAGTGCTAGCGGGCGGGCCCTCTACAATGAGCAGTTCTTC. Amino acids: CSASGRALYNEQFF.

This clonotype has just a few counts. This chain links TRBV7-2 with TRBJ2-5, with D perhaps matching TRBD1 (6 bases). The ends were cut back, 1 base at V and 2 bases at J, with 17 bases in the middle. The CDR3 consists of 17 residues. The germline V gene encodes CDR1 SGHTA and CDR2 FQGNSA. The CDR3 sequence is CASSLEGPWTAQETQYF. The CDR3 bases are TGTGCCAGCAGCTTAGAGGGCCCATGGACAGCTCAAGAGACCCAGTACTTC. Full variable domain (rest looked up from reference TRBV7-2 and TRBJ2-5): GAGVSQSPSNKVTEKGKDVELRCDPISGHTALYWYRQSLGQGLEFLIYFQGNSAPDKSGLPSDRFSAERTGGSVSTLTIQRTQQEDSAVYLCASSLEGPWTAQETQYFGPGTRLLVL.

The CDR3 nucleotides read TGCAGCGACGGGGCGAACACCGGGGAGCTGTTTTTT. Amino acid sequence: CSDGANTGELFF. V and J are TRBV20-1 and TRBJ2-2, with D perhaps matching TRBD2 (5 bases). Germline V gene lookup returns CDR1 DFQATT and CDR2 SNEGSKA (reference sequence). CDR3 length: 12 residues.

The chain joins TRBV20-1 to TRBJ1-1; unclear D gene. CDR3 length equals 12 residues. The germline CDR1 and CDR2 sequences are DFQATT and SNEGSKA (reference sequence). Trimming stripped 5 bases from V and 1 base from J, with 8 bases between. In DNA form, the CDR3 reads TGCAGTGCTGAAACAGAGAACACTGAAGCTTTCTTT. It codes for CSAETENTEAFF.

The rearrangement links TRBV19 to TRBJ1-2, with D possibly being TRBD1 (5 bases). This CDR3 contains 16 residues. CDR1 and CDR2 (germline): LNHDA, SQIVND (reference sequence). V was shortened by 3 bases and J by 6 bases, with 20 bases between the two germline ends. This chain's CDR3 is CASSMGLRSGIDGYTF. CDR3 nucleotides: TGTGCCAGTAGTATGGGACTGCGGTCAGGCATTGATGGCTACACCTTC.

The chain couples TRBV2 to TRBJ2-5; 9 nucleotides align to TRBD2. This CDR3 is 15 amino acids long. J was trimmed by 9 bases and V by 7 bases; bases with no gene match: 15. Germline values: CDR1 SNHLY, CDR2 FYNNEI. CDR3 in DNA: TGTGCCAGCACCCGGGGTAGCGGGGGCCGCGAGCCCCAGTACTTC. Translation gives CASTRGSGGREPQYF.

This clonotype was seen a few times. V is TRBV18 and J is TRBJ2-5, with a tentative D call TRBD2 (6 bases). The CDR3 runs 13 residues. Trimming took 6 bases from V and 5 from J, leaving 13 bases between them. Germline CDR1 reads KGHSH; CDR2 reads LQKENI. CDR3 sequence reads: CASSRDRRETQYF. In DNA, the CDR3 is TGTGCCAGCTCGCGGGACCGACGGGAGACCCAGTACTTC.

There are a few counts of this clonotype. The rearrangement links TRBV20-1 to TRBJ2-1; tentatively, D is TRBD2 (5 bases). The germline CDR1 and CDR2 sequences are DFQATT and SNEGSKA (reference sequence). This CDR3 has 15 residues. Trimming removed 0 bases from V and 4 bases from J, with 13 bases in between. Here the CDR3 DNA reads TGCAGTGCTAGAGACCGGGATACTCCTTACAATGAGCAGTTCTTC. Its protein product is CSARDRDTPYNEQFF.

This clonotype has just a few counts. The gene calls are TRBV11-2 and TRBJ2-4; the D gene is possibly TRBD1 (5 bases). The germline gives CDR1 SGHAT, CDR2 FQNNGV. This CDR3 region has 18 residues. V was cut by 2 bases and J by 0 bases, with 17 bases left in between. The CDR3 nucleotides are TGTGCCAGCAGCTTATTACGTGACAGCCCCAAAGCCAAAAACATTCAGTACTTC. It specifies CASSLLRDSPKAKNIQYF.

The chain combines TRBV6-5 with TRBJ2-2; no definite D call. The germline V and J ends were trimmed by 7 bases and 4 bases, with 7 bases remaining between them. The CDR3 runs to 12 residues. The germline V gene has CDR1 MNHEY and CDR2 SVGAGI. The DNA for the CDR3 is TGTGCCAGCAATAGAGGCACCGGGGAGCTGTTTTTT. Amino acids: CASNRGTGELFF.

This chain joins TRBV21-1 and TRBJ2-7; the table's TRBD2 call for D was not verified on the DNA. TRBV21-1 counts as a pseudogene. The CDR3 contains 16 residues. CDR3 region: CASGGGEARSSYEQYF. The CDR3 DNA is TGTGCCAGCGGAGGAGGGGAGGCCAGGAGCTCCTACGAGCAGTACTTC.

This clonotype showed up just a few times. The chain links TRBV12-3 or TRBV12-4 to TRBJ2-5, with TRBD2 matching over 13 bases. Germline trimming cut 6 bases from V and 4 bases from J; bases unmatched to any gene: 8. The CDR3 length is 16 residues. CDR3 sequence: CASSFGLAGVAETQYF. For the CDR3, the DNA is TGTGCCAGCAGCTTCGGACTAGCGGGAGTCGCAGAGACCCAGTACTTC.

The rearrangement uses TRBV2 and TRBJ1-1; perhaps TRBD1 as D (5 bases). In germline, CDR1 is SNHLY, CDR2 FYNNEI. With 6 bases removed from V and 1 base from J, the gap between germline ends came to 15 bases. This CDR3 has 15 residues. This CDR3 is CASRDRDRTNTEAFF. CDR3 nucleotide sequence: TGTGCCAGCAGGGACCGGGACCGAACGAACACTGAAGCTTTCTTT. Variable domain in full (rest from reference TRBV2 and TRBJ1-1): EPEVTQTPSHQVTQMGQEVILRCVPISNHLYFYWYRQILGQKVEFLVSFYNNEISEKSEIFDDQFSVERPDGSNFTLKIRSTKLEDSAMYFCASRDRDRTNTEAFFGQGTRLTVV.

This chain joins TRBV20-1 and TRBJ1-6; TRBD1 agrees at 9 bases. The CDR3 length is 15 residues. After removal of 5 bases from V and 5 bases from J, the junction contained 7 bases not matched to a gene. Germline V gives CDR1 DFQATT, CDR2 SNEGSKA (reference sequence). CDR3 sequence: CSAATGGVHNSPLHF. The CDR3 DNA reads as TGCAGTGCTGCTACAGGGGGCGTTCATAATTCACCCCTCCACTTT.

This chain uses TRBV19 with TRBJ2-3; 12 nucleotides align to TRBD2. Germline-derived CDR1 and CDR2 are LNHDA and SQIVND (reference sequence). The CDR3 loop spans 17 amino acids. J gave up 6 bases and V 2 bases, and 9 bases lay outside the gene matches. Written as DNA, the CDR3 is TGTGCCAGTAGTATAATGGGGACTAGCGGGCCGACGGATACGCAGTATTTT. Residues: CASSIMGTSGPTDTQYF.

In its sample, this clonotype was seen many times. This rearrangement joins TRBV24-1 to TRBJ1-5; D might be TRBD1 (6 bases). Germline V gene sequence: CDR1 KGHDR, CDR2 SFDVKD. The V end was cut by 5 bases, the J end by 7 bases, with 11 bases between. CDR3 length: 13 amino acids. The CDR3 is CATSASRGQPQHF. The CDR3 bases are TGTGCCACCAGTGCCTCGAGGGGGCAGCCCCAGCATTTT.

V gene TRBV3-1 combines with J gene TRBJ1-4; 7 bases fit TRBD1. Germline V gene data show CDR1 as LGHDT and CDR2 as YNNKEL (reference sequence). Losses at the gene ends were 1 base for V and 15 bases for J; bases not matched to a gene: 11. The CDR3 is 14 amino acids. The CDR3 DNA follows: TGTGCCAGCAGCCAAGTGCCGGGACAGCTATTATTGTTTTTT. Its translation: CASSQVPGQLLLFF.

The CDR3 DNA follows: TGCGCCAGCGGCCGGACAGGGAAAGAGACCCAGTACTTC. Its translation is CASGRTGKETQYF. The J gene is TRBJ2-5, the V gene TRBV5-1, with 8 bases fitting TRBD1. CDR1 is SGHRS and CDR2 is YFSETQ in the germline V gene. The CDR3 has 13 amino acids. The V gene end was trimmed by 7 bases and the J gene end by 3 bases; junction bases not matched to a gene: 5.